The source of this T cell receptor beta chain is a study of Graves' ophthalmopathy and Graves' hyperthyroidism (dated by TCRdb to 2016 to 2018). About the full investigation: Peripheral blood was collected at initial diagnosis, prior to any treatment. Following sampling, methimazole starting at 30 mg daily was administered to hyperthyroidism patients, and high-dose intravenous methylprednisolone was administered to ophthalmopathy patients. TCR beta repertoire signatures were used to distinguish Graves' ophthalmopathy from Graves' hyperthyroidism and to predict progression to ophthalmopathy. In about six hyperthyroidism patients, T-cell repertoires of thyroid tissue and blood were compared. To explore V-J signatures that distinguish ophthalmopathy from hyperthyroidism, a discovery set of about 99 patients was enrolled, made up of around 44 with ophthalmopathy and roughly 55 with stable hyperthyroidism. In total, approximately 130 blood samples were TCR-sequenced: approximately 42 ophthalmopathy, 80 or so hyperthyroidism and some 17 hyperthyroidism-to-ophthalmopathy patients. The independent validation cohort included 18 hyperthyroidism patients plus 17 patients who later progressed from hyperthyroidism to ophthalmopathy. The paper's findings and limits, for the study overall: In validation, the model predicted ophthalmopathy progression with about 70% sensitivity and approximately 75% specificity; more than ten predicted patients were CT-confirmed with GO in a median of approximately 6.5 months. No statistical method was used to predetermine the sample size, and group allocation was not hidden from the investigators. In cross-validation, the 13-signature model distinguished ophthalmopathy from stable hyperthyroidism with around 86% sensitivity and 81.08% specificity, while in the test set the corresponding values were about 80% and 75%. Most expanded thyroid clonotypes with a frequency above 0.001 also appeared in blood, which suggests that blood repertoires may reflect the immune response in the thyroid.

Inclusive of the bounding cysteine and phenylalanine, the CDR3 is 12 residues long. CDR3 DNA is the only sequence kept; it has 36 bases, read in frame from the first base. In the germline V gene, CDR1 corresponds to KGHDR and CDR2 to SFDVKD. The junction shows trimming of 3 bases on V and 10 bases on J, and the gene matches do not reach 3 bases of it. For repertoire sequencing, the TCR beta CDR3 regions were amplified from RNA transcripts. The first round was an RT-PCR using HTBI primers with the Qiagen OneStep RT-PCR kit, and this first round was followed by a second-round multiplex PCR, then size selection and purification. Libraries were sequenced on an Illumina HiSeq2000 using paired-end 100 bp reads. Per the authors' processing: Reads were processed with SOAPnuke, discarding reads with adapters, uncalled bases, mean Phred below 15, or no exact constant-primer or identifier match. COPE v1.2.5 was used to merge high-quality paired reads. Each unique nucleotide sequence was defined as a clonotype, and clonotypes were aligned to IMGT TRB V, D and J references with MiTCR v1.1. Only V-J combinations with frequency above 0.0001 were analysed, covering 99.2% of repertoires. For each V-J combination, a TCR clonal expansion and chaos score was defined as F50 clonal expansion divided by the chaos observed in the TCRdist matrix. Features were reduced by Welch's t-statistics and random forest to about a dozen V-J combinations, which fed a naive Bayes classifier. The similarity between thyroid and blood repertoires was quantified using the Morisita-Horn index. TCRdb applied fastp at Q25 and MiXCR to the public reads, then kept only in-frame beta chains. Rows merge per CDR3 protein into single entries with the most common DNA and genes. Here the V and J calls rest on TCRdb's processing, not on the authors' analysis. This sample gives 400,000 or so distinct CDR3 sequences in total; roughly 17% of them show up just once. The top ten clonotypes cover approximately 2.4% of the sample.

This clonotype was seen repeatedly, ten times or more. Its antigen is still unknown. The record has no base qualities; no much larger clone is one base away. A patient counted as having stable hyperthyroidism if there was no progression to ophthalmopathy within 18 months of follow-up. Hyperthyroidism patients were newly diagnosed, with disease duration under 2 months, and aged 18 to 65 years. Patients with other autoimmune diseases, uncontrolled infections, pregnancy or lactation were excluded from the study. Diagnosis relied on clinical symptoms, serum thyroxine, TRAb, thyroid ultrasound and orbital computed tomography. Using Ficoll-Paque density gradient centrifugation, PBMCs were isolated from approximately 11 ml of fresh peripheral blood. Trizol reagent was used to extract the total RNA, and its quality was then checked on an Agilent 2100 Bioanalyzer.

This receptor was taken from an adult woman with stable Graves' hyperthyroidism. The rearrangement joined TRBV24-1 to TRBJ2-7, and 9 junction bases match TRBD1. Specimen: peripheral blood. The DNA sequence is given as TGTGCCACCAGTGATGGGACAGGGCATCAGTACTTC. Translated, it reads CATSDGTGHQYF.